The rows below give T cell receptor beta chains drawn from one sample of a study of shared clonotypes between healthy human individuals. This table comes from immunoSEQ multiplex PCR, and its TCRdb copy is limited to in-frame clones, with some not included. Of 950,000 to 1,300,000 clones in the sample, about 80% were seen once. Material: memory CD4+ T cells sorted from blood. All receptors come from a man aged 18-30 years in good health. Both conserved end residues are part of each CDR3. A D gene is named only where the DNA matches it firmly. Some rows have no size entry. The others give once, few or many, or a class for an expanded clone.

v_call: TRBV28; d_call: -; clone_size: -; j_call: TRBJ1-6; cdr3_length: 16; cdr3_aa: CASSLYWARGNSPLHF; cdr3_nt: TGTGCCAGCAGTTTATATTGGGCCAGGGGTAATTCACCCCTCCACTTT
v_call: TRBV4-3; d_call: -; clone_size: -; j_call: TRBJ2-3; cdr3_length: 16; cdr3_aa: CASSQDAGQNTDTQYF; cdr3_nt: TGCGCCAGCAGCCAAGATGCGGGACAGAACACAGATACGCAGTATTTT
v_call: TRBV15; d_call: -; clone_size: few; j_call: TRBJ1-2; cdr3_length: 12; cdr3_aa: CATSRVTSGYTF; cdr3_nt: TGTGCCACCAGCAGAGTGACGTCTGGCTACACCTTC
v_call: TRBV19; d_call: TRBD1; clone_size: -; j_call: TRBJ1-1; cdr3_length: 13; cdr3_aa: CASMGQGNTEAFF; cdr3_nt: TGTGCCAGTATGGGACAGGGAAACACTGAAGCTTTCTTT
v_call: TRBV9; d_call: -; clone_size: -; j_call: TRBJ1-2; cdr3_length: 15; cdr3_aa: CASSASPRGAKGYTF; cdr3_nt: TGTGCCAGCAGCGCCTCCCCCCGGGGGGCTAAAGGCTACACCTTC
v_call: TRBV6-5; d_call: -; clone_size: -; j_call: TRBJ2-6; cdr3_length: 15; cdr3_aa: CASSYEGPGANVLTF; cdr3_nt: TGTGCCAGCAGTTATGAGGGCCCTGGGGCCAACGTCCTGACTTTC
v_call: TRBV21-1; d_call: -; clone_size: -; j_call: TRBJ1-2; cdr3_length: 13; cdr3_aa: CASSKDRRDGYTF; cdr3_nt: TGTGCCAGCAGCAAGGACAGACGTGACGGCTACACCTTC
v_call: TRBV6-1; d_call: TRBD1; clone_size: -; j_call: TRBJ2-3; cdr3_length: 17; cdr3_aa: CASSEVGQTGGTDTQYF; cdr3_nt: TGTGCCAGCAGTGAAGTGGGGCAGACAGGGGGAACAGATACGCAGTATTTT
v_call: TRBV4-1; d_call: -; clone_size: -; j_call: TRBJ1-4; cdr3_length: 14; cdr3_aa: CASSTDPRDEKLFF; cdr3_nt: TGCGCCAGCAGCACCGACCCCAGGGATGAAAAACTGTTTTTT
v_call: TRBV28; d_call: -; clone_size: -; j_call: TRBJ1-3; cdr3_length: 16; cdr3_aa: CASSLASQSSGNTIYF; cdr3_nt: TGTGCCAGCAGTTTGGCTTCACAGAGCTCTGGAAACACCATATATTTT
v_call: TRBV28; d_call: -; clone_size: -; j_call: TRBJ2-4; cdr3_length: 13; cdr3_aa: CASSVGGQNIQYF; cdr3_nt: TGTGCCAGCAGCGTTGGGGGGCAAAACATTCAGTACTTC
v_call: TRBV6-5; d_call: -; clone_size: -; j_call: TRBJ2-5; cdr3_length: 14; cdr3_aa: CASSPRPGGETQYF; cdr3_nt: TGTGCCAGCAGTCCCCGACCTGGGGGGGAGACCCAGTACTTC
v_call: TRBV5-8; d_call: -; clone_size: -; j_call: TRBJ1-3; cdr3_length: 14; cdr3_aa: CASRGHVSGNTIYF; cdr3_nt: TGTGCCAGCAGAGGACATGTCTCTGGAAACACCATATATTTT
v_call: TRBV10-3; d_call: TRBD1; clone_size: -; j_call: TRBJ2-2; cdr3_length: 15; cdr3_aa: CAISPGTGNTGELFF; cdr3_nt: TGTGCCATCAGCCCCGGGACAGGTAACACCGGGGAGCTGTTTTTT
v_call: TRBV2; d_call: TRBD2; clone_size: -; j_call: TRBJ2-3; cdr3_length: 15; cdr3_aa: CASSPSSGGADTQYF; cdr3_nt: TGTGCCAGCAGTCCTTCTAGCGGGGGGGCAGATACGCAGTATTTT
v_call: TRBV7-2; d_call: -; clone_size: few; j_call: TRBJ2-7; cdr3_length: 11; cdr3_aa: CASSFTYEQYF; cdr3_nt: TGTGCCAGCAGCTTCACCTACGAGCAGTACTTC
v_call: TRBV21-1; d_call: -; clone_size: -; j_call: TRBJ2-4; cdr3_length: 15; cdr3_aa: CASRGYRMVKNIQYF; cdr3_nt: TGTGCCAGTCGGGGCTACCGGATGGTCAAAAACATTCAGTACTTC
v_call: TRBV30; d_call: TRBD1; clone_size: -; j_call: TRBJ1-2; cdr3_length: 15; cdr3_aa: CAWSVGTGGGYGYTF; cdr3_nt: TGTGCCTGGAGTGTAGGGACAGGGGGCGGCTATGGCTACACCTTC
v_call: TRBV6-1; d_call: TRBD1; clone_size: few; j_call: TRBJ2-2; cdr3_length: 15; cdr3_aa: CASTRDSSNTGELFF; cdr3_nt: TGTGCCAGCACCAGGGACAGTTCGAACACCGGGGAGCTGTTTTTT
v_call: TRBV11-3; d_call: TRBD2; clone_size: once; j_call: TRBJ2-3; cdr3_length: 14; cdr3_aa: CASSLDGGGDTQYF; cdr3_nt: TGTGCCAGCAGCTTAGATGGCGGGGGAGATACGCAGTATTTT